This record looks at one T cell receptor (beta chain) sequence and its context. The data are from a study of blood T cell repertoires in COVID-19. Profiling relied on immunoSEQ multiplex PCR, and the TCRdb table lists in-frame clones only, not all of them. Here the sample spans 150,000 to 200,000 clones, about 74% being singletons. This CDR3 is built from 11 residues. Germline trimming cut 4 bases from V and 12 bases from J; bases unmatched to any gene: 3. In germline, CDR1 is SGHNT, CDR2 YYREEE (reference sequence). The V call is TRBV5-4, the J call TRBJ2-1; 8 nucleotides agree with TRBD2. Material for sequencing was peripheral blood. The sequence derives from a woman at least 80 years old with acute or convalescent COVID-19. The CDR3 DNA sequence: TGTGCCAGCAGCCGGGGACTAGGGCAGTTCTTC. The encoded protein is CASSRGLGQFF.